The rows below give T cell receptor beta chains drawn from one sample of a study of blood T cell repertoires in COVID-19. Sequenced by immunoSEQ multiplex PCR; TCRdb stores in-frame clones only, minus some. Of about 310,000 clones in the sample, about 90% were seen once. Sequencing was performed on peripheral blood. These receptors came from a woman aged 25 to 39 with COVID-19, enrolled during active disease. CDR3s include the opening cysteine and the closing phenylalanine or tryptophan. The D gene is left open where the match is weak. The size entry is marked missing in some rows and otherwise reads once, few, many or a size class.

v_call	j_call	clone_size	d_call	cdr3_aa
TRBV5-1	TRBJ1-1	.	.	CASSLASGIRNTEAFF
TRBV13	TRBJ2-3	.	TRBD2	CASSTTSGSRLATDTQYF
TRBV5-8	TRBJ2-1	.	TRBD2	CASSLLIAGRYNEQFF
TRBV19	TRBJ1-1	once	.	CASSIGRANTEAFF
TRBV4-1	TRBJ1-2	.	.	CASSQDPTGLYGYTF
TRBV30	TRBJ1-3	few	.	CAWGGQVTGNTIYF
TRBV5-5	TRBJ1-1	.	.	CASSLTGMDTEALF
TRBV7-9	TRBJ2-7	.	.	CASSPDPLGSYEQYF
TRBV6-5	TRBJ1-1	.	.	CASSYWRQPKETFF
TRBV7-8	TRBJ2-7	.	TRBD2	CASSLSFSGRSYEQYF
TRBV4-1	TRBJ1-2	.	.	CASRPPGVKYGYTF